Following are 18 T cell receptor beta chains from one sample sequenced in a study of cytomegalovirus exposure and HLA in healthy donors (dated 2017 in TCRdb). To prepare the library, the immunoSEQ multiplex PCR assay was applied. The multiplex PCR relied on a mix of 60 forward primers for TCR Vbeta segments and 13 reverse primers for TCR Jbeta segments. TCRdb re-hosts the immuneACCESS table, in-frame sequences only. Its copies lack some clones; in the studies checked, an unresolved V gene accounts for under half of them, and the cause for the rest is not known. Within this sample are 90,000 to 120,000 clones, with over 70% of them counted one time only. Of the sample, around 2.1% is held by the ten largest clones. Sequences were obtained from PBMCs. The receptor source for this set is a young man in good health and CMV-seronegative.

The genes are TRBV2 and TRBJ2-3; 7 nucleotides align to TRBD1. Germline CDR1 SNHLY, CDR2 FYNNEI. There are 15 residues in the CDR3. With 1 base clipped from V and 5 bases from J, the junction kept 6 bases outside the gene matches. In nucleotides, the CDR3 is TGTGCCAGCAGTGAAGGTTCAGGGGGTAAAGATACGCAGTATTTT. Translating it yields CASSEGSGGKDTQYF.

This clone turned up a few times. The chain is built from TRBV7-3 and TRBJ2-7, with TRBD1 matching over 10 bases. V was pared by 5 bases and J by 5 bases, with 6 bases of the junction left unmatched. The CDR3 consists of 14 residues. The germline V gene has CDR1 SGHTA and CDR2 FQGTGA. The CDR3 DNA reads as TGTGCCAGCAGCAGGGACAGGGGCGAACACGAGCAGTACTTC. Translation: CASSRDRGEHEQYF.

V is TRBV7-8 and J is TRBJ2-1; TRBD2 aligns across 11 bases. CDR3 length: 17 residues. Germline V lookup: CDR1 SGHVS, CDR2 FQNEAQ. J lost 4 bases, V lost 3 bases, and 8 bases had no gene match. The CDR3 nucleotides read TGTGCCAGCAGCTTCGGGCCTAGCGGGGGGCTATACAATGAGCAGTTCTTC. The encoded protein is CASSFGPSGGLYNEQFF.

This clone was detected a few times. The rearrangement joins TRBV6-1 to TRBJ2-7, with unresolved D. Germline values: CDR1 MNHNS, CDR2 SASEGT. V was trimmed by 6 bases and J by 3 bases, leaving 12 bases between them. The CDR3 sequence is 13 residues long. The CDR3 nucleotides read TGTGCCAGCAGGGTGACAAGCAACTACGAGCAGTACTTC. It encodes CASRVTSNYEQYF.

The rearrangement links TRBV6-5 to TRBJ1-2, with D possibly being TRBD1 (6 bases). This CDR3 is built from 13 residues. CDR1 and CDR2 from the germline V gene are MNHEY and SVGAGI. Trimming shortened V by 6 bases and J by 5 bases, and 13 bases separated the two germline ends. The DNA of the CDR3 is TGTGCCAGCAGAGTGGACAGAAGGTATGGCTACACCTTC. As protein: CASRVDRRYGYTF.

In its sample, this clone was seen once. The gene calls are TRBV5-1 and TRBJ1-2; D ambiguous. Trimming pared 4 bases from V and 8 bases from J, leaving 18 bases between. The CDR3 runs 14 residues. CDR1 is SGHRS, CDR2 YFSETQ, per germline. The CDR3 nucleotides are TGCGCCAGCAGCCCGACGACCGGAGGGCAGGGCTACACCTTC. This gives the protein CASSPTTGGQGYTF.

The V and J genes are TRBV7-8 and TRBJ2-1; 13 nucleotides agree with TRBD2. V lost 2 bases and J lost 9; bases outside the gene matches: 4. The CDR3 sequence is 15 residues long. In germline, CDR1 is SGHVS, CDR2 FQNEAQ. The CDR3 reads CASSLTSGRAGEQFF. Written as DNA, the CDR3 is TGTGCCAGCAGCTTAACTAGCGGGAGGGCTGGTGAGCAGTTCTTC.

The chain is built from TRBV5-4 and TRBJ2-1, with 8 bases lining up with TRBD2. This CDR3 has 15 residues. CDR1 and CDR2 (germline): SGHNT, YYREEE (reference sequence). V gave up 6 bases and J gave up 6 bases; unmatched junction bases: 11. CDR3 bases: TGTGCCAGCAAGACAAGATCGGGGGGGGCCAATGAGCAGTTCTTC. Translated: CASKTRSGGANEQFF.

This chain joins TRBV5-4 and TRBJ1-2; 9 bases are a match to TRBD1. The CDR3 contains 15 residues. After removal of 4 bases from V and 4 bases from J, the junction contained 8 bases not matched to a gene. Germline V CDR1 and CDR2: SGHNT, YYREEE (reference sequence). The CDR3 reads CASSLLDRGAYGYTF. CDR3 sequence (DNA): TGTGCCAGCAGCCTCCTGGACAGGGGCGCCTATGGCTACACCTTC. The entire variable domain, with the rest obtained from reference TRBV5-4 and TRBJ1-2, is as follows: ETGVTQSPTHLIKTRGQQVTLRCSSQSGHNTVSWYQQALGQGPQFIFQYYREEENGRGNFPPRFSGLQFPNYSSELNVNALELDDSALYLCASSLLDRGAYGYTFGSGTRLTVV.

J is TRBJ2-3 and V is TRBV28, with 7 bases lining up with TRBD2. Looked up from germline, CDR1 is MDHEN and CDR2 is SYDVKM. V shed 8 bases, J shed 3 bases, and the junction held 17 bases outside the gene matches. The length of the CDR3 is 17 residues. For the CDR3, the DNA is TGTGCCAGCTCTCGGGTGCGGGAGTCGGGATGGACAGATACGCAGTATTTT. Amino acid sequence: CASSRVRESGWTDTQYF. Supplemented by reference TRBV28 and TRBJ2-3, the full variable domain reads DVKVTQSSRYLVKRTGEKVFLECVQDMDHENMFWYRQDPGLGLRLIYFSYDVKMKEKGDIPEGYSVSREKKERFSLILESASTNQTSMYLCASSRVRESGWTDTQYFGPGTRLTVL.

The CDR3, as DNA: TGTGCCAGCAGCTTTGCAGGGGCCGGCTACGAGCAGTACTTC. Translated: CASSFAGAGYEQYF. The chain uses TRBV7-8 and TRBJ2-7; D possibly corresponds to TRBD1 (6 bases). CDR3 length: 14 residues. The V end lost 3 bases, the J end lost 3 bases, and 12 bases lay between the germline ends. Germline CDR1 SGHVS, CDR2 FQNEAQ.

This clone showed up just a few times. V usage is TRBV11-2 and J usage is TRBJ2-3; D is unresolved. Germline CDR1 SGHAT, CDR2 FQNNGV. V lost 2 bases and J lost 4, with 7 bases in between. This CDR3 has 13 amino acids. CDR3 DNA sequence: TGTGCCAGCAGCTTAAACTCTGCAGATACGCAGTATTTT. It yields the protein CASSLNSADTQYF.

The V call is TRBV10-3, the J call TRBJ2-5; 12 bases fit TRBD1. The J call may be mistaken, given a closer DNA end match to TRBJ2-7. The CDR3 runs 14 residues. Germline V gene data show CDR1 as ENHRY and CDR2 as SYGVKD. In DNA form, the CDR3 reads TGTGCCATCAGTTCTCCGGGACAGGGGGCCGAGCAGTACTTC. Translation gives CAISSPGQGAEQYF.

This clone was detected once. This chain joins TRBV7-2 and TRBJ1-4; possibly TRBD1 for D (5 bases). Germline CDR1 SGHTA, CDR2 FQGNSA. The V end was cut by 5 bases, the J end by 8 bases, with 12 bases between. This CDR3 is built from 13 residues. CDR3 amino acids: CASSRGGGEKLFF. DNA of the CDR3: TGTGCCAGCAGCCGGGGGGGAGGAGAAAAACTGTTTTTT.

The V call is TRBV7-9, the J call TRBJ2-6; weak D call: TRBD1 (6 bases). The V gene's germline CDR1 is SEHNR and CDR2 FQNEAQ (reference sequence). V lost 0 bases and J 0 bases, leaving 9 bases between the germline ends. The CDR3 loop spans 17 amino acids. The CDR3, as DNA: TGTGCCAGCAGCTTAGCGGGGGCGCACTCTGGGGCCAACGTCCTGACTTTC. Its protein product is CASSLAGAHSGANVLTF.

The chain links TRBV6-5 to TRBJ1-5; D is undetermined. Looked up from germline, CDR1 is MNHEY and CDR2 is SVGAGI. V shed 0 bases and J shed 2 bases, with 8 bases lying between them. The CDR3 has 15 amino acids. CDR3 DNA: TGTGCCAGCAGTTACTCGAGGGTCGGCAATCAGCCCCAGCATTTT. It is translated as CASSYSRVGNQPQHF.

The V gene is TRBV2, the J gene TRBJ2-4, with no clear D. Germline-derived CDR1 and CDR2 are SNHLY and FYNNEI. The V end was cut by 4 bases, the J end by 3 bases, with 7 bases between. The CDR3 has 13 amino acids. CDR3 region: CASSVGGKNIQYF. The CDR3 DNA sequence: TGTGCCAGCAGTGTCGGTGGCAAAAACATTCAGTACTTC. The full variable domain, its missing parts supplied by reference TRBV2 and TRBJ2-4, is EPEVTQTPSHQVTQMGQEVILRCVPISNHLYFYWYRQILGQKVEFLVSFYNNEISEKSEIFDDQFSVERPDGSNFTLKIRSTKLEDSAMYFCASSVGGKNIQYFGAGTRLSVL.

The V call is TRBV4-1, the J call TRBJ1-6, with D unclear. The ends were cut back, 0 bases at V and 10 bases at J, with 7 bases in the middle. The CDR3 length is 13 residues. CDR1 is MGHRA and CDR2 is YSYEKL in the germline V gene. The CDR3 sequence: CASSQEARSPLHF. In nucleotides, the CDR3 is TGCGCCAGCAGCCAAGAGGCCCGATCACCCCTCCACTTT.